Below are 7 T cell receptor beta chains sequenced from a single sample in a study of blood T cell repertoires in COVID-19. Profiled with immunoSEQ multiplex PCR; TCRdb holds only in-frame clones, not every one. The sample contains around 200,000 clones, roughly 90% of which appear only once. Sequenced sample: peripheral blood. These receptors came from a woman between 50 and 59 years old with acute or convalescent COVID-19.

This clone was seen just once. The genes are TRBV7-8 and TRBJ2-3; 7 nucleotides agree with TRBD2. Germline V CDR1 and CDR2: SGHVS, FQNEAQ. The V and J ends lost 5 bases and 1 base, in that order; junction bases with no gene match: 9. This CDR3 contains 16 residues. In nucleotides, the CDR3 is TGTGCCAGCAGCCTTTCGTACCTAGCGGGCACAGATACGCAGTATTTT. Amino acids: CASSLSYLAGTDTQYF.

Comment on this clone: Compared with germline, one end of the junction differs, possibly owing to a read error. V usage is TRBV5-1 and J usage is TRBJ2-2, with a weak D call TRBD1 (5 bases). CDR3 length: 15 residues. Germline CDR1 is SGHRS and CDR2 is YFSETQ. The CDR3 sequence: CASSLVAGNPGELFF. The DNA for the CDR3 is TGCGCCAGCAGCTTGGTGGCAGGGAACCCCGGGGAGCTGTTTTTT.

The chain joins TRBV7-2 to TRBJ1-1, with 8 nucleotides matching TRBD1. V lost 5 bases and J lost 4; bases outside the gene matches: 3. This CDR3 contains 13 residues. The V gene's germline CDR1 is SGHTA and CDR2 FQGNSA. As DNA, the CDR3 is TGTGCCAGCAGCAACAGGGGGATCACTGAAGCTTTCTTT. Its translation: CASSNRGITEAFF.

V usage is TRBV12-5 and J usage is TRBJ1-2; 8 nucleotides match TRBD1. CDR3 length equals 14 residues. V was pared by 5 bases and J by 4 bases, with 6 bases of the junction left unmatched. Germline loops: CDR1 LGHNT, CDR2 FRNRAP. CDR3 nucleotide sequence: TGTGCTAGTGGTCCTAGACAGGGGCTCTATGGCTACACCTTC. Translating gives CASGPRQGLYGYTF.

CDR3 in amino acids: CASSTGGGGHNEQFF. CDR3 nucleotides: TGCGCCAGCAGCACCGGCGGGGGGGGCCACAATGAGCAGTTCTTC. This chain uses TRBV5-1 with TRBJ2-1; 9 bases fit TRBD2. Per the germline V gene, CDR1 is SGHRS and CDR2 is YFSETQ. The CDR3 has 15 amino acids. With 4 bases clipped from V and 5 bases from J, the junction kept 7 bases outside the gene matches.

The chain couples TRBV9 to TRBJ2-5; D might be TRBD2 (5 bases). Germline V lookup: CDR1 SGDLS, CDR2 YYNGEE. The CDR3 is 14 amino acids. V was pared by 0 bases and J by 7 bases, with 13 bases between. The CDR3 here is CASSVVEVIGTQYF. Written as DNA, the CDR3 is TGTGCCAGCAGCGTAGTGGAGGTAATAGGGACCCAGTACTTC.

This clone was observed a handful of times. The genes are TRBV5-4 and TRBJ1-2, with D possibly being TRBD1 (5 bases). Trimming removed 0 bases at V and 2 bases at J, with 5 bases between. The germline gives CDR1 SGHNT, CDR2 YYREEE (reference sequence). The CDR3 is 13 residues long. The chain's CDR3 is CASSLGQNYGYTF. DNA of the CDR3: TGTGCCAGCAGCTTGGGACAGAACTATGGCTACACCTTC.